This is a list of T cell receptor beta chains from one sample in a study of T cell responses to AZD1222 COVID-19 vaccine. Assay: immunoSEQ multiplex PCR; the TCRdb copy retains only in-frame clones and omits some. This table has 75,000 to 80,000 clones, 90% appearing once. The sequencing used peripheral blood, collected 28 days after the second AZD1222 dose. The receptors were sampled from an adult who received the AZD1222 COVID-19 vaccine. Both conserved end residues are part of each CDR3. The order of the fields is D gene, J gene, V gene, clone size, CDR3 DNA, CDR3 protein. The D gene is left open where the match is weak. Some rows mark clone size as missing; the rest say once, few, many or name a class of expanded clone.

d_call: TRBD1
j_call: TRBJ2-5
v_call: TRBV7-9
clone_size: -
cdr3_nt: TGTGCCAGCACCGACAGGGGGCAAGAGACCCAGTACTTC
cdr3_aa: CASTDRGQETQYF

d_call: TRBD2
j_call: TRBJ2-1
v_call: TRBV7-2
clone_size: -
cdr3_nt: TGTGCCAGCAGCTTAGAAGCTAGCGGGGGTAGTGGGTTCTTC
cdr3_aa: CASSLEASGGSGFF

d_call: TRBD1
j_call: TRBJ2-7
v_call: TRBV6-5
clone_size: -
cdr3_nt: TGTGCCAGCAGTCCCGACAGGGGGCAAGAGCAGTACTTC
cdr3_aa: CASSPDRGQEQYF

d_call: -
j_call: TRBJ2-6
v_call: TRBV7-8
clone_size: -
cdr3_nt: TGTGCCAGCAGACGCTACCGAGGGCTGGGGGCCAACGTCCTGACTTTC
cdr3_aa: CASRRYRGLGANVLTF

d_call: TRBD1
j_call: TRBJ2-3
v_call: TRBV5-1
clone_size: -
cdr3_nt: TGCGCCAGCAGCACCGGGACAGGGGCCGCGGATACGCAGTATTTT
cdr3_aa: CASSTGTGAADTQYF

d_call: TRBD1
j_call: TRBJ2-7
v_call: TRBV9
clone_size: -
cdr3_nt: TGTGCCAGCAGCGTAGGACCGGGACAGTACGAGCAGTACTTC
cdr3_aa: CASSVGPGQYEQYF

d_call: -
j_call: TRBJ1-3
v_call: TRBV7-2
clone_size: -
cdr3_nt: TGTGCCAGCAGCTTACGGGCGGGACCATCTGGAAACACCATATATTTT
cdr3_aa: CASSLRAGPSGNTIYF

d_call: -
j_call: TRBJ1-2
v_call: TRBV6-2/TRBV6-3
clone_size: -
cdr3_nt: TGTGCCAGCAGCCTCGCGGGGGGACATGATTATGGCTACACCTTC
cdr3_aa: CASSLAGGHDYGYTF

d_call: -
j_call: TRBJ1-2
v_call: TRBV6-5
clone_size: once
cdr3_nt: TGTGCCAGCAGTCCCGACTGGGGCCCGGGCTATGGCTACACCTTC
cdr3_aa: CASSPDWGPGYGYTF

d_call: -
j_call: TRBJ2-1
v_call: TRBV7-2
clone_size: once
cdr3_nt: TGTGCCAGCAGCTTACTTGCGGGGACAAATTCCAATGAGCAGTTCTTC
cdr3_aa: CASSLLAGTNSNEQFF

d_call: TRBD1
j_call: TRBJ2-2
v_call: TRBV19
clone_size: -
cdr3_nt: TGTGCCAGTACAGGGGGCCCCGGGGAGCTGTTTTTT
cdr3_aa: CASTGGPGELFF

d_call: -
j_call: TRBJ2-2
v_call: TRBV12-5
clone_size: -
cdr3_nt: TGTGCTAGTGGTTTGGTGGGGGCTAACACCGGGGAGCTGTTTTTT
cdr3_aa: CASGLVGANTGELFF

d_call: -
j_call: TRBJ1-2
v_call: TRBV9
clone_size: few
cdr3_nt: TGTGCCAGCAGCGCCGGAGATGGCTACACCTTC
cdr3_aa: CASSAGDGYTF

d_call: TRBD2
j_call: TRBJ2-7
v_call: TRBV5-6
clone_size: -
cdr3_nt: TGTGCCAGCAGCTTGTACGGACTAGCGGGGGGAACTACCTACGAGCAGTACTTC
cdr3_aa: CASSLYGLAGGTTYEQYF

d_call: -
j_call: TRBJ1-3
v_call: TRBV4-2
clone_size: once
cdr3_nt: TGTGCCAGCCAGGCGACCCTCTCTGGAAACACCATATATTTT
cdr3_aa: CASQATLSGNTIYF

d_call: -
j_call: TRBJ2-7
v_call: TRBV27
clone_size: -
cdr3_nt: TGTGCCAGCAGCCCCGCAGTAGGCAGACGCGAGCAGTACTTC
cdr3_aa: CASSPAVGRREQYF

d_call: -
j_call: TRBJ1-6
v_call: TRBV9
clone_size: -
cdr3_nt: TGTGCCAGCAGCGCAGGTCACAGGACGGCAGATAATTCACCCCTCCACTTT
cdr3_aa: CASSAGHRTADNSPLHF

d_call: TRBD1
j_call: TRBJ1-4
v_call: TRBV7-2
clone_size: -
cdr3_nt: TGTGCCAGCAGCCCCAGGGGGCGCGTTGAAAAACTGTTTTTT
cdr3_aa: CASSPRGRVEKLFF

d_call: TRBD1
j_call: TRBJ2-7
v_call: TRBV5-1
clone_size: -
cdr3_nt: TGCGCCAGCAGCTTGGAAGGACAGGGGGCAAGGGAGCAGTACTTC
cdr3_aa: CASSLEGQGAREQYF

d_call: -
j_call: TRBJ2-1
v_call: TRBV5-1
clone_size: -
cdr3_nt: TGCGCCAGCAGCACCGGGACCTCAAGGTACAATGAGCAGTTCTTC
cdr3_aa: CASSTGTSRYNEQFF

d_call: TRBD1
j_call: TRBJ1-5
v_call: TRBV28
clone_size: -
cdr3_nt: TGTGCCAGCAGTACAGGGGGCAGTTATCAGCCCCAGCATTTT
cdr3_aa: CASSTGGSYQPQHF

d_call: -
j_call: TRBJ2-5
v_call: TRBV7-9
clone_size: -
cdr3_nt: TGTGCCAGCAGCCTAGACGGAGAGACCCAGTACTTC
cdr3_aa: CASSLDGETQYF

d_call: -
j_call: TRBJ1-5
v_call: TRBV2
clone_size: -
cdr3_nt: TGTGCCAGCAAACCAGGGGATCAGCCCCAGCATTTT
cdr3_aa: CASKPGDQPQHF

d_call: TRBD2
j_call: TRBJ2-5
v_call: TRBV9
clone_size: once
cdr3_nt: TGTGCCAGCAGCGTAGCTGGTCTAGCGGGGGCGGAGACCCAGTACTTC
cdr3_aa: CASSVAGLAGAETQYF

d_call: -
j_call: TRBJ2-7
v_call: TRBV6-5
clone_size: -
cdr3_nt: TGTGCCAGCAGTTACGGGCCCTACGAGCAGTACTTC
cdr3_aa: CASSYGPYEQYF

d_call: TRBD1
j_call: TRBJ1-4
v_call: TRBV30
clone_size: -
cdr3_nt: TGTGCCTGGGCTCCTCCCGGGACAGGGGATGAAAAACTGTTTTTT
cdr3_aa: CAWAPPGTGDEKLFF

d_call: -
j_call: TRBJ1-6
v_call: TRBV5-5
clone_size: few
cdr3_nt: TGTGCCAGCAGCGCCCTCGCGGGGCTCACCAATTCACCCCTCCACTTT
cdr3_aa: CASSALAGLTNSPLHF

d_call: -
j_call: TRBJ2-1
v_call: TRBV21-1
clone_size: -
cdr3_nt: TGTGCCAGCAGCAAATACGAGTTTTGGAGGGTTCCCAATGAGCAGTTCTTC
cdr3_aa: CASSKYEFWRVPNEQFF

d_call: -
j_call: TRBJ1-1
v_call: TRBV6-5
clone_size: -
cdr3_nt: TGTGCCAGCAAGCCCGGGCCCTTTGGGACTGAAGCTTTCTTT
cdr3_aa: CASKPGPFGTEAFF

d_call: -
j_call: TRBJ2-3
v_call: TRBV14
clone_size: -
cdr3_nt: TGTGCCAGCAGCCAAGATCTTGGCCAGACGCAGTATTTT
cdr3_aa: CASSQDLGQTQYF

d_call: -
j_call: TRBJ2-1
v_call: TRBV19
clone_size: -
cdr3_nt: TGTGCCAGTAAAGGGGGGGGAGGATCCTACAATGAGCAGTTCTTC
cdr3_aa: CASKGGGGSYNEQFF

d_call: TRBD2
j_call: TRBJ2-1
v_call: TRBV15
clone_size: -
cdr3_nt: TGTGCCACCAGCAGAGATCGGCTAGCGGGGGCCTTGCAGTTCTTC
cdr3_aa: CATSRDRLAGALQFF

d_call: -
j_call: TRBJ1-4
v_call: TRBV9
clone_size: -
cdr3_nt: TGTGCCAGCAGCGTCGCCATTGGGGGCTCTAGTGAAAAACTGTTTTTT
cdr3_aa: CASSVAIGGSSEKLFF

d_call: TRBD2
j_call: TRBJ2-3
v_call: TRBV9
clone_size: -
cdr3_nt: TGTGCCAGCAGCGCCGGGACTAGCGGGGGTCTAGTGCGGTATTTT
cdr3_aa: CASSAGTSGGLVRYF

d_call: -
j_call: TRBJ2-5
v_call: TRBV10-2
clone_size: once
cdr3_nt: TGCGCCAGCACTAGGACGGTTAAAGAGACCCAGTACTTC
cdr3_aa: CASTRTVKETQYF

d_call: -
j_call: TRBJ1-1
v_call: TRBV7-3
clone_size: -
cdr3_nt: TGTGCCAGCAGCCCAAACCGGGGGAACACTGAAGCTTTCTTT
cdr3_aa: CASSPNRGNTEAFF

d_call: -
j_call: TRBJ2-7
v_call: TRBV30
clone_size: -
cdr3_nt: TGTGCCTGGAGCAAGGGACAGGTTGATCGGACTAGTGGCTACGAGCAGTACTTC
cdr3_aa: CAWSKGQVDRTSGYEQYF